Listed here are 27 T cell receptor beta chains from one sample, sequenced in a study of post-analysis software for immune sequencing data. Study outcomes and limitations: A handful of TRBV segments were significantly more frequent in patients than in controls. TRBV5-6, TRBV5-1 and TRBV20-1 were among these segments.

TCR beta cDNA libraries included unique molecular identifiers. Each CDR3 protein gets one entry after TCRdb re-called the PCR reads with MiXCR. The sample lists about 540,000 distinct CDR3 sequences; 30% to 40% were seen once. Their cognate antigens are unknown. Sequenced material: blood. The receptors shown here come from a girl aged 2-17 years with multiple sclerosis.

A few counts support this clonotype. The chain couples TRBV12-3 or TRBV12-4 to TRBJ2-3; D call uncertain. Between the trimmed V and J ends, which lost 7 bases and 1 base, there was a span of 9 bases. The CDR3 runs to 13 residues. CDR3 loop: CASTISGTDTQYF. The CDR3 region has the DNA TGTGCCAGCACTATATCTGGCACAGATACGCAGTATTTT.

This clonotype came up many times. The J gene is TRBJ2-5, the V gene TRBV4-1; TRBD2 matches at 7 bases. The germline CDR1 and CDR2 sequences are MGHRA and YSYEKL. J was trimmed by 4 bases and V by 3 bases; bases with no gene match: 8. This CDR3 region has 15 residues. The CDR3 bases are TGCGCCAGCAGCCAGGGGGGGAACCCTCGAGAGACCCAGTACTTC. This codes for CASSQGGNPRETQYF.

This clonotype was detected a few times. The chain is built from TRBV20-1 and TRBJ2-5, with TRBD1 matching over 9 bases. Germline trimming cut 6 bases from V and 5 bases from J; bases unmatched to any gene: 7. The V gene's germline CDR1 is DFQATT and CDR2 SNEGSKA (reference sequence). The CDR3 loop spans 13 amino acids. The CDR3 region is CSAPGTGFETQYF. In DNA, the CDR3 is TGCAGTGCCCCCGGGACAGGGTTTGAGACCCAGTACTTC.

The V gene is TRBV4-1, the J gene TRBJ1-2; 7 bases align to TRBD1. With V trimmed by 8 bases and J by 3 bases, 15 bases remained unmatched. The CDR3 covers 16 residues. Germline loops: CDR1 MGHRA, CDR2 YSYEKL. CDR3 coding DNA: TGCGCCAGCGGCTTTCGACAGGGCCGCCTGGACTATGGCTACACCTTC. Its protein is CASGFRQGRLDYGYTF.

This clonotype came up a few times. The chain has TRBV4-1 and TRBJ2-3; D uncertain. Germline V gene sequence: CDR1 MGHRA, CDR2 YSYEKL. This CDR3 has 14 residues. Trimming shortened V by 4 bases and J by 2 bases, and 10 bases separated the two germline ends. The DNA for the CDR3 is TGCGCCAGCAGCCGGAACCCCCTCACAGATACGCAGTATTTT. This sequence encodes CASSRNPLTDTQYF.

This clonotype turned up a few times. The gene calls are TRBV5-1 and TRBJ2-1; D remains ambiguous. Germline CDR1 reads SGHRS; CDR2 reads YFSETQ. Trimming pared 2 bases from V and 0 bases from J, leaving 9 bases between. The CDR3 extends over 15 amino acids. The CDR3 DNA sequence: TGCGCCAGCAGCTTCGACATCAGCTCCTACAATGAGCAGTTCTTC. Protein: CASSFDISSYNEQFF.

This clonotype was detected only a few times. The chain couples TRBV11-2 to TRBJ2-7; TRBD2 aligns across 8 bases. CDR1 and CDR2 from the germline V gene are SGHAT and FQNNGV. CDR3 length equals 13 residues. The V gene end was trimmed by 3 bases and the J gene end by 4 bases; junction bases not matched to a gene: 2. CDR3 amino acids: CASSLGLEYEQYF. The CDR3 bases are TGTGCCAGCAGCTTGGGACTAGAGTACGAGCAGTACTTC. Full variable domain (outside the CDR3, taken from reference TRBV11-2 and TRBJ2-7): EAGVAQSPRYKIIEKRQSVAFWCNPISGHATLYWYQQILGQGPKLLIQFQNNGVVDDSQLPKDRFSAERLKGVDSTLKIQPAKLEDSAVYLCASSLGLEYEQYFGPGTRLTVT.

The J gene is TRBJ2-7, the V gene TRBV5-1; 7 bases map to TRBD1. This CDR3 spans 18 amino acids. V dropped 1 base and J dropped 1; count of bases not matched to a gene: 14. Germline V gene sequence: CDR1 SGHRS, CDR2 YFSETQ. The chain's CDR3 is CASSLTDGRDRRSYEQYF. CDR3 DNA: TGCGCCAGCAGCTTGACGGATGGCCGGGACAGAAGGTCCTACGAGCAGTACTTC. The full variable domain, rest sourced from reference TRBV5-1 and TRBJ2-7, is KAGVTQTPRYLIKTRGQQVTLSCSPISGHRSVSWYQQTPGQGLQFLFEYFSETQRNKGNFPGRFSGRQFSNSRSEMNVSTLELGDSALYLCASSLTDGRDRRSYEQYFGPGTRLTVT.

The CDR3 DNA follows: TGCGCCAGCAGCTTTACAGGGAATTCCTACGAGCAGTACTTC. Translation gives CASSFTGNSYEQYF. This sequence joins TRBV5-1 and TRBJ2-7; weak D call: TRBD1 (6 bases). The CDR3 loop spans 14 amino acids. V was pared by 2 bases and J by 1 base, with 10 bases between. Germline-derived CDR1 and CDR2 are SGHRS and YFSETQ.

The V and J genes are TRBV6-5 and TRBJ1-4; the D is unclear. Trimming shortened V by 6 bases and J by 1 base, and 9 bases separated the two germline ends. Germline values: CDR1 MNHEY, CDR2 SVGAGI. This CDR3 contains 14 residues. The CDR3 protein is CASRDRGTNEKLFF. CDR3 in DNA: TGTGCCAGCAGGGACCGGGGAACTAATGAAAAACTGTTTTTT.

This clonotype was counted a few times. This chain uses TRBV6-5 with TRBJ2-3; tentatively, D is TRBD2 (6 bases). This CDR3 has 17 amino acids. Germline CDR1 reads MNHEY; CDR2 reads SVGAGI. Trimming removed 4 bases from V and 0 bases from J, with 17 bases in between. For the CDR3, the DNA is TGTGCCAGCAGTTCGCTCTCCGGGGGTCCCAGCACAGATACGCAGTATTTT. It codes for CASSSLSGGPSTDTQYF.

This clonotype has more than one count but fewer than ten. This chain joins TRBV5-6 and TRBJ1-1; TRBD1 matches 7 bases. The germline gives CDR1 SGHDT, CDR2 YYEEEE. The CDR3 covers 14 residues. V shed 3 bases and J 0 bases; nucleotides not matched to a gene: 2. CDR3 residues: CASSSGQLNTEAFF. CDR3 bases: TGTGCCAGCAGCTCGGGACAGTTGAACACTGAAGCTTTCTTT.

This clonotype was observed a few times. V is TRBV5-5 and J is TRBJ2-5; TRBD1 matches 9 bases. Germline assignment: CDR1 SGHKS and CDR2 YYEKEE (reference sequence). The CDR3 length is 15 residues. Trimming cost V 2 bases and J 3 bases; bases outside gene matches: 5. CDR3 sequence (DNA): TGTGCCAGCAGCTTCCCAACAGGGGGCGAAGAGACCCAGTACTTC. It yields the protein CASSFPTGGEETQYF. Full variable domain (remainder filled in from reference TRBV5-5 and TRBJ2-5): DAGVTQSPTHLIKTRGQQVTLRCSPISGHKSVSWYQQVLGQGPQFIFQYYEKEERGRGNFPDRFSARQFPNYSSELNVNALLLGDSALYLCASSFPTGGEETQYFGPGTRLLVL.

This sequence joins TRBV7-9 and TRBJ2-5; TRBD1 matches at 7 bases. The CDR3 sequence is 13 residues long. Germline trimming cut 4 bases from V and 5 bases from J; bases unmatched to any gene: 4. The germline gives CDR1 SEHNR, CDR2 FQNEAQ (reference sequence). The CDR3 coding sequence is TGTGCCAGCAGCTCAACAGGGGCGGAGACCCAGTACTTC. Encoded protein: CASSSTGAETQYF.

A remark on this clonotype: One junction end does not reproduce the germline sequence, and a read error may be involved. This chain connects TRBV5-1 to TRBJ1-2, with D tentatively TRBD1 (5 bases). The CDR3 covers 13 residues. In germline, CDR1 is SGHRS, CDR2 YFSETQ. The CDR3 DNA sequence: TGTGCCAGCAGTTTGGGAGGGGTTTATGGCTACACCTTC. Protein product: CASSLGGVYGYTF.

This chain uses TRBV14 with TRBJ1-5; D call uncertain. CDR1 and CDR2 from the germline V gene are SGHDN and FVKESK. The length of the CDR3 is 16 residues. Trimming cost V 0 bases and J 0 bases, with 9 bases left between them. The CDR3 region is CASSQDGRDSNQPQHF. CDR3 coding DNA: TGTGCCAGCAGCCAAGATGGAAGGGATAGCAATCAGCCCCAGCATTTT.

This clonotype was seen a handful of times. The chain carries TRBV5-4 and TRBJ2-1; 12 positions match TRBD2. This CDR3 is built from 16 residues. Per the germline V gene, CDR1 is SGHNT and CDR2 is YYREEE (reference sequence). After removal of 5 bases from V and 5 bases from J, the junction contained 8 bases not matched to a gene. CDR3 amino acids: CASSSGTSGLNNEQFF. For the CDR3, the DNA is TGTGCCAGCAGTTCCGGGACTAGCGGGCTGAACAATGAGCAGTTCTTC.

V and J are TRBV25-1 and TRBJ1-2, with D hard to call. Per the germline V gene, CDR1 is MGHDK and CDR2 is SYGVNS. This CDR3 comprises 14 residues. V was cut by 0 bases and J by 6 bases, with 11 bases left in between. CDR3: CASSEYQNTHGYTF. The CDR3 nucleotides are TGTGCCAGCAGTGAATATCAAAACACCCATGGCTACACCTTC.

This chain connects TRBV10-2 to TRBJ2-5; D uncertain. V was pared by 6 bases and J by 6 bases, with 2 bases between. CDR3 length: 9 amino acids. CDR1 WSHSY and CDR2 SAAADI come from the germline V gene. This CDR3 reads CASRKTQYF. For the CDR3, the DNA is TGCGCCAGCAGGAAGACCCAGTACTTC.

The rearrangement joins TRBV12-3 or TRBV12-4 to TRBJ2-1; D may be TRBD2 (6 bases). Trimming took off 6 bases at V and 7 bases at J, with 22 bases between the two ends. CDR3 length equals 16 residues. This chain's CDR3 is CASSYVKEGSGNEQFF. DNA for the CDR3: TGTGCCAGCAGCTACGTCAAGGAGGGAAGTGGGAATGAGCAGTTCTTC.

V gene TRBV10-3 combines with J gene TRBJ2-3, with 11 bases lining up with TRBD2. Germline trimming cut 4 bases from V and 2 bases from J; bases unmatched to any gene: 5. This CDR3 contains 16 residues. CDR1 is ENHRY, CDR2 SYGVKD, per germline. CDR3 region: CAISVTSGGHTDTQYF. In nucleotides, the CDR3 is TGTGCCATCAGTGTCACTAGCGGGGGACACACAGATACGCAGTATTTT.

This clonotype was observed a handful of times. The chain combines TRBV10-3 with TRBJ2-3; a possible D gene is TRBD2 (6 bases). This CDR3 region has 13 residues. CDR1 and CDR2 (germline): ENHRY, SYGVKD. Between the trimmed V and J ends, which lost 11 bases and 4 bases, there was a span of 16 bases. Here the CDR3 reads CAVTGLGADTQYF. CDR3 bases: TGTGCCGTCACGGGACTCGGGGCAGATACGCAGTATTTT.

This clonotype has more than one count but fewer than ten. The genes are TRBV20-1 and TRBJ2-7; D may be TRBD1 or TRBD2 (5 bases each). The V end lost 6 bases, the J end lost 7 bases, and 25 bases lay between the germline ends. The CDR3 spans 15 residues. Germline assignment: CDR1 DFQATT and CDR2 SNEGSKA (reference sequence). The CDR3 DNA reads TGCAGTGCCAACCCGGTAGAGGGACGCTACAATGAGCAGTACTTC. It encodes CSANPVEGRYNEQYF.

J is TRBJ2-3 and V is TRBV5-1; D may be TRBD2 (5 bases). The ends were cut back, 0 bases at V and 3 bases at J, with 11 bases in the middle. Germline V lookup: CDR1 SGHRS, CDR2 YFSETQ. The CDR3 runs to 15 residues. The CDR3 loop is CASSLGGFGTDTQYF. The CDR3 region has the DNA TGCGCCAGCAGCTTGGGCGGGTTCGGAACAGATACGCAGTATTTT.

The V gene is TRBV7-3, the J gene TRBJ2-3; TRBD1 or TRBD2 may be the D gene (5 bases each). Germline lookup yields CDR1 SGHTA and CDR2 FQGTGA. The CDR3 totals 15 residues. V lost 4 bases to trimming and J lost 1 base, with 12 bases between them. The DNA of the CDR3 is TGTGCCAGCAGCTGGGGGACCGCCGGCACAGATACGCAGTATTTT. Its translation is CASSWGTAGTDTQYF.

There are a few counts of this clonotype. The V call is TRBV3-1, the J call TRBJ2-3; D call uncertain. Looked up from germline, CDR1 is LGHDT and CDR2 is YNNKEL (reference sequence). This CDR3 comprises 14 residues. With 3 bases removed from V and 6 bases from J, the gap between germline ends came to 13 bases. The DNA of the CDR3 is TGTGCCAGCAGCCAGTTGGACCCATGGGATACGCAGTATTTT. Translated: CASSQLDPWDTQYF.

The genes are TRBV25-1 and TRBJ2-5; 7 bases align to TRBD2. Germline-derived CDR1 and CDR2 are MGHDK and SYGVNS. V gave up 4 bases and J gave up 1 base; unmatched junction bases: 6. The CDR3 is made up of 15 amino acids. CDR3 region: CASSGRDYSQETQYF. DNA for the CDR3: TGTGCCAGCAGTGGGCGGGACTATTCCCAAGAGACCCAGTACTTC.